This TCR beta chain derives from a study of shared clonotypes between healthy human individuals (dated by TCRdb to about 2020). With regard to the full study: The cohort comprised a couple of women and a few men aged 18 to 49 years. To estimate repertoire size and how much clonotypes are shared between individuals, the study performed deep sequencing of blood TCR repertoires from a handful of healthy adults. Different laboratories and diverse techniques were used to prepare libraries and sequence TCR repertoires, to increase sequencing depth and limit assay-specific biases. Between about 0.94 and 8.9 billion PBMCs per donor were obtained by leukapheresis.

What the study reported, not specific to this receptor: Because the study included only a small number of donors, the genetic and exposure-history diversity represented was limited. Sampling was limited to blood, and TCR repertoires in tissue likely differ from TCR repertoires in blood. Pairwise subsampling indicated that sequencing depth was expected to affect the degree of clonotype sharing among donors.

Trimming leaves V shorter by 5 bases and J shorter by 7 bases, with the junction holding 7 bases beyond the gene matches. The CDR3 spans 15 residues, from the cysteine through the phenylalanine. Only the CDR3 DNA stays, 45 bases, in frame from base 1. The germline V gene specifies SGHRS as CDR1 and YFSETQ as CDR2. Remarks on this clone: No antigen is known for it. Within one base of it there is no much larger clone, and no base qualities were kept.

Using the deep immunoSEQ assay, multiplex PCR amplified TCR CDR3 regions from genomic DNA. For each cell subset, the extracted genomic DNA was distributed evenly across all wells of several immunoSEQ 96-well plates, and each plate served as one replicate. Each replicate PCR for unsorted PBMC received roughly 300 ng genomic DNA, equal to 25,000 to 30,000 T cell genomes. Unsorted PBMC genomic DNA was sequenced across ten immunoSEQ deep assay plates. Purified libraries were measured with a Qubit 3.0 fluorometer, size-checked on a Bioanalyzer 2100, and measured again with the KAPA Library Quantification kit. A separate single-read 150-cycle Illumina NextSeq 550 flow cell was used to sequence each immunoSEQ 96-well plate. In the source study's methods: Because the immunoSEQ output held only junctional sequences and lacked quality scores, the filtering could not match the filtering applied to full-length reads. Sequences were annotated with PyIR, a Python wrapper for IgBLAST v1.9, using IMGT germline references to assign V/J genes and CDR3. Reads were filtered out if the reads had weak V/J assignments (E-value above 1e-6), no CDR3, stop codons, out-of-frame junctions, or ambiguous translated residues. A V3J clonotype was defined by an identical inferred V gene, J gene, and CDR3 amino acid sequence. The percentage overlap between two repertoires was calculated by dividing the number of shared unique clonotypes by the size of the smaller repertoire. RTK rarefaction, the Chao1 estimator, and Recon v2.1 estimates of unobserved clonotypes were used to assess repertoire richness. The clones in this table, taken by TCRdb from immuneACCESS, are in-frame only. Not every clone is retained; where verified, under half of the shortfall comes from an unresolved V gene, and the cause of the rest is unknown. V, J and clone size were drawn from that table, and D and trimming were deduced from the DNA. The sample contains about 450,000 clones, approximately 79% of them found a single time. The ten largest clones take up over 9.5% of the sample.

Healthy HIV-negative adults with no recently reported acute infections or vaccinations were included as donors. All donors were Caucasian adults living in Nashville, Tennessee, USA. For unsorted samples, tens of millions of PBMCs were counted, and genomic DNA was extracted using the QIAamp DNA Blood Mini kit. Blood was collected by leukapheresis, and PBMCs were isolated by Ficoll-Histopaque density gradient centrifugation and then cryopreserved in liquid nitrogen vapor phase. The source is a middle-aged woman in good health. Some clones in this sample may be carry-over from other donors' samples. The V and J segments used are TRBV5-1 and TRBJ1-6, with 9 junctional bases fitting TRBD1. The source material was PBMCs. The CDR3 reads CASRAGQGRNSPLHF. The nucleotide sequence is given as TGCGCCAGCAGGGCGGGACAGGGTCGGAATTCACCCCTCCACTTT.